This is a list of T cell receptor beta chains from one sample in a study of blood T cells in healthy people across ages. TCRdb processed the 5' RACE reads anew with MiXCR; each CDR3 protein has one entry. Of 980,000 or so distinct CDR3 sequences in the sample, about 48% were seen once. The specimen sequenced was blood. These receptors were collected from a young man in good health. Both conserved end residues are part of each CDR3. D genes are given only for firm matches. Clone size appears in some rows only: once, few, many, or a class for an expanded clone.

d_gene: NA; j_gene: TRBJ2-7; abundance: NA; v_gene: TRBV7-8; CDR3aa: CASSLEVAGRGYNEQYF; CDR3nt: TGTGCCAGCAGCTTAGAGGTGGCGGGGAGAGGGTACAATGAGCAGTACTTC
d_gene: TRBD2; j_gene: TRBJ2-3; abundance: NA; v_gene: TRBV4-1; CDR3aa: CASSQDRGGALTLAADTQYF; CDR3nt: TGCGCCAGCAGCCAAGATCGGGGGGGGGCCCTTACTTTGGCGGCAGATACGCAGTATTTT
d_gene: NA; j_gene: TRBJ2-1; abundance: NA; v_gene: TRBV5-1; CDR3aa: CASSFTMFQYNEQFF; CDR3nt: TGCGCCAGCAGCTTCACTATGTTCCAATACAACGAGCAGTTCTTC
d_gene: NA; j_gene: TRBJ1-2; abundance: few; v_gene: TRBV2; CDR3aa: CASSEADNYGYTF; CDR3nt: TGTGCCAGCAGTGAAGCGGATAACTATGGCTACACCTTC
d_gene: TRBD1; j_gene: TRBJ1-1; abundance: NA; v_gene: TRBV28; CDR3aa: CATAKQGAGVNTEAFF; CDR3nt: TGTGCCACCGCAAAACAGGGGGCTGGAGTGAACACTGAAGCTTTCTTT
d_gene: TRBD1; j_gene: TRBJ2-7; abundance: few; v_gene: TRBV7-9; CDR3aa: CASSPVRDRVYEQYF; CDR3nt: TGTGCCAGCAGCCCCGTCCGGGACAGGGTTTACGAGCAGTACTTC
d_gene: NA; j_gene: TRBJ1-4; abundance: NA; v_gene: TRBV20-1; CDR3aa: CSAERQALSEKLFF; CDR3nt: TGCAGTGCTGAGAGACAGGCGTTGAGTGAAAAACTGTTTTTT
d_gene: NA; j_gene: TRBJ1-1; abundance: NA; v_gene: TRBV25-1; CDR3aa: CASSGDVRGAFF; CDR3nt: TGTGCCAGCAGTGGGGATGTAAGGGGAGCTTTCTTT
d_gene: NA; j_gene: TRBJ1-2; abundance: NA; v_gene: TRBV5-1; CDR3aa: CASSFGESNYGYTF; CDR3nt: TGCGCCAGCAGCTTTGGAGAATCTAACTATGGCTACACCTTC
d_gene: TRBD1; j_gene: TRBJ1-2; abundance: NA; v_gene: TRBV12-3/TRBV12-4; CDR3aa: CASSFHRTGGAYGYTF; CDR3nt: TGTGCCAGCAGTTTTCATCGGACAGGGGGCGCGTATGGCTACACCTTC
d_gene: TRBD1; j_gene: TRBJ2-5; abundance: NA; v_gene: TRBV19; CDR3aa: CASSGEGGEDGTQYF; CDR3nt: TGTGCCAGTAGTGGGGAAGGGGGCGAGGACGGGACCCAGTACTTC
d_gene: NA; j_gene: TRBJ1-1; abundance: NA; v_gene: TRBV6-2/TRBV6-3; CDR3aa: CASSLNPGATEAFF; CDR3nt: TGTGCCAGCAGCCTGAACCCGGGCGCGACTGAAGCTTTCTTT
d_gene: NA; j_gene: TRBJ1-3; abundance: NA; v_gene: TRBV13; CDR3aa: CASSSNMGSTIYF; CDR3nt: TGTGCCAGCAGCAGTAACATGGGGAGCACCATATATTTT
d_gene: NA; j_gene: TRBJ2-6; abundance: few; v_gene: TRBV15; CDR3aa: CATSREAGQGFGANVLTF; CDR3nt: TGTGCCACCAGCAGAGAGGCAGGGCAAGGTTTCGGGGCCAACGTCCTGACTTTC
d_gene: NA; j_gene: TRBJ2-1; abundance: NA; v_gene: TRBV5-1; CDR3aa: CASSDQLSYNEQFF; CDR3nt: TGCGCCAGCAGCGACCAACTCTCCTACAATGAGCAGTTCTTC
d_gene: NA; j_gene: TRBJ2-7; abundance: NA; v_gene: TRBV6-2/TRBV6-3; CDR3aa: CASSYYSVGATYEQYF; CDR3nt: TGTGCCAGCAGTTACTACAGCGTTGGGGCAACCTACGAGCAGTACTTC
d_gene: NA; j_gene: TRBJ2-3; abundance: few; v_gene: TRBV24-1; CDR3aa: CATSDLEFPGRTDTQYF; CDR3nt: TGTGCCACCAGTGATTTGGAGTTCCCGGGGCGCACAGATACGCAGTATTTT
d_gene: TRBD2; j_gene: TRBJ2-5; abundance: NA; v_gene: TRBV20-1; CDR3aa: CSASGLAGLQETQYF; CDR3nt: TGCAGTGCTAGTGGACTAGCGGGACTCCAAGAGACCCAGTACTTC
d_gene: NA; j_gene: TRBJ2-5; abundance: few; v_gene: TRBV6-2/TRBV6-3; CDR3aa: CASSPAQETQYF; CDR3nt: TGTGCCAGCTCCCCAGCGCAAGAGACCCAGTACTTC
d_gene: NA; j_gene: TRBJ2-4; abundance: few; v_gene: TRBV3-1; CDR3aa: CASSQAGNQYF; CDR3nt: TGTGCCAGCAGCCAAGCGGGTAATCAGTACTTC
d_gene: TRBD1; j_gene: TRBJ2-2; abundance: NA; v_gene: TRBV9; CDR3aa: CASSVAVQGAAPKNTGELFF; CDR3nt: TGTGCCAGCAGCGTAGCGGTACAGGGGGCGGCCCCCAAAAACACCGGGGAGCTGTTTTTT
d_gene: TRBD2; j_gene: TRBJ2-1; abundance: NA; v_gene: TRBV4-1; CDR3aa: CASSPLGSGGYYNEQFF; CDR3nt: TGCGCCAGCAGCCCCCTGGGTAGCGGGGGTTACTACAATGAGCAGTTCTTC
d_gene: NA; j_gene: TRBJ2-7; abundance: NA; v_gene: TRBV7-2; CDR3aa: CASGLALLGGYEQYF; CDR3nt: TGTGCCAGCGGCTTAGCGCTTCTTGGGGGCTACGAGCAGTACTTC
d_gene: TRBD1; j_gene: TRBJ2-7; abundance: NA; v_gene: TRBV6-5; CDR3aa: CASRLSGQGQSYEQYF; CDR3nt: TGTGCCAGCAGACTATCGGGACAGGGCCAATCCTACGAGCAGTACTTC
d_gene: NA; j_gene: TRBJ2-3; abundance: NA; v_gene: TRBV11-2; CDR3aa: CASSLKGSADTQYF; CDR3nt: TGTGCCAGCAGCTTAAAGGGCTCGGCGGATACGCAGTATTTT
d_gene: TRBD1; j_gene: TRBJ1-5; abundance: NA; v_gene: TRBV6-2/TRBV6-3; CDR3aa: CASSRQGAAIVNQPQHF; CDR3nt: TGTGCCAGCAGTCGACAGGGGGCCGCCATTGTTAATCAGCCCCAGCATTTT
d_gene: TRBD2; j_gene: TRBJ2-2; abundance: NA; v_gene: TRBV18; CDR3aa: CASSPASGGRNTGELFF; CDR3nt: TGTGCCAGCTCACCAGCTAGCGGGGGCCGGAACACCGGGGAGCTGTTTTTT
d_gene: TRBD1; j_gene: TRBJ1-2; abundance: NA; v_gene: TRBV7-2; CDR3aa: CASSPQPGGAIDGYTF; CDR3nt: TGTGCCAGCAGCCCGCAACCAGGGGGCGCGATTGATGGCTACACCTTC
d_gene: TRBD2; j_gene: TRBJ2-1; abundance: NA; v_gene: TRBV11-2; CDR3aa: CAGSLAPASGKYNEQFF; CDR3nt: TGTGCCGGCAGCTTAGCCCCCGCTAGCGGGAAATACAATGAGCAGTTCTTC
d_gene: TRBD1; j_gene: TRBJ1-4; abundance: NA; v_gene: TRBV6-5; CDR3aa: CASKGAGTNEKLFF; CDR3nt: TGTGCCAGCAAGGGGGCAGGGACTAATGAAAAACTGTTTTTT
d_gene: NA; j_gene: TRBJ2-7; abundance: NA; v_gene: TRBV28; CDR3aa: CRTATTYEQYF; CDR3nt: TGTCGGACAGCCACTACCTACGAGCAGTACTTC
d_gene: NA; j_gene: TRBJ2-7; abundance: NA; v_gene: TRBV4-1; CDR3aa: CASSQAQGFHEQYF; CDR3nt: TGCGCCAGCAGCCAAGCTCAAGGGTTCCACGAGCAGTACTTC
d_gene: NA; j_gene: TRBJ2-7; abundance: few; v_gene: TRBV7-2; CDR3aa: CASSQRRDRYEQYF; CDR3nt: TGTGCCAGCAGCCAAAGGAGGGATCGCTACGAGCAGTACTTC
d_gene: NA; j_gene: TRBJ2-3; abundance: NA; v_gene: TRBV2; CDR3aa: CASSEATGSLGDTQYF; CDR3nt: TGCGCCAGCAGTGAGGCTACGGGATCCCTGGGGGATACGCAGTATTTT
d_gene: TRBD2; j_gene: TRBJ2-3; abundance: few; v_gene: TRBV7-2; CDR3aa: CASSLVSGGATDTQYF; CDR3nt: TGTGCCAGCAGCTTAGTAAGCGGGGGGGCAACAGATACGCAGTATTTT
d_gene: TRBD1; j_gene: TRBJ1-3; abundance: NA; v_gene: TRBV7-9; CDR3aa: CASSLGDSPGNTIYF; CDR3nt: TGTGCCAGCAGCTTAGGGGACAGCCCTGGAAACACCATATATTTT
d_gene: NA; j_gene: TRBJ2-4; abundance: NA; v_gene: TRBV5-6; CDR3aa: CASSLTDFAKNIQYF; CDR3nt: TGTGCCAGCAGCTTGACTGATTTCGCCAAAAACATTCAGTACTTC
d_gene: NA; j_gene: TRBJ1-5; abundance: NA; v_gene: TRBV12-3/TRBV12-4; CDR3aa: CASSTLGTGAIGGNQPQHF; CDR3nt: TGTGCCAGCAGTACCCTCGGGACGGGGGCCATAGGAGGCAATCAGCCCCAGCATTTT
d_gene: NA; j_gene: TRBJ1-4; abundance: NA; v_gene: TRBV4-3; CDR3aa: CASSRAQTINEKLFF; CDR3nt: TGCGCCAGCAGCCGGGCACAAACAATTAATGAAAAACTGTTTTTT
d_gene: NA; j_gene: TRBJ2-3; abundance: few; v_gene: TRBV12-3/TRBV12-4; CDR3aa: CASSFTGRGDTQYF; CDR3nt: TGTGCCAGCAGTTTCACAGGGAGGGGAGATACGCAGTATTTT
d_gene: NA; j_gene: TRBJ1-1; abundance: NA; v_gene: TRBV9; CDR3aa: CASSVEVDANTEAFF; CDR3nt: TGTGCCAGCAGCGTAGAGGTTGACGCGAACACTGAAGCTTTCTTT